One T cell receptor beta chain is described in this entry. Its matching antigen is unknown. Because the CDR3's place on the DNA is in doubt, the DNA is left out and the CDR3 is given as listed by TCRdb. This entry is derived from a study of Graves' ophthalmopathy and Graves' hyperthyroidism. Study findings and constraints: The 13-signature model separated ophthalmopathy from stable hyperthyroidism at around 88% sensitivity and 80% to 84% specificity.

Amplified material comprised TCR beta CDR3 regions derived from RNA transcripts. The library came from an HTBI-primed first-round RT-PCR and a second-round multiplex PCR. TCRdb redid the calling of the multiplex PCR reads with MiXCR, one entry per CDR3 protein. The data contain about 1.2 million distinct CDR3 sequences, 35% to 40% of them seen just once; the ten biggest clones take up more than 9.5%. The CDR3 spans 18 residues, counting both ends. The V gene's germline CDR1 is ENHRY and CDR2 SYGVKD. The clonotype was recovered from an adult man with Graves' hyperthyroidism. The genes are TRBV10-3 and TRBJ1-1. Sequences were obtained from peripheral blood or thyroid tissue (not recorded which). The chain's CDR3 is CAICSAPKGLSMNTEAFF.